This is a list of T cell receptor beta chains from one sample in a study of blood T cell repertoires in COVID-19. The data were produced by immunoSEQ multiplex PCR, yet TCRdb's version contains in-frame clones alone and is incomplete. The table records about 150,000 clones, around 84% of them present only once. The sample was peripheral blood. These receptors were taken from a woman aged 45 to 65 with acute or convalescent COVID-19. Each CDR3 is given with its conserved first and last residue. The D gene is left open where the match is weak. Size is omitted from some rows. Given values are once, few, many or a class for expanded clones.

CDR3aa: CASSYNPGQLNYGYTF
CDR3nt: TGTGCCAGCAGTTACAATCCGGGACAGCTTAACTATGGCTACACCTTC
v_gene: TRBV6-6
abundance: few
j_gene: TRBJ1-2
d_gene: TRBD1

CDR3aa: CASSPHPTSGGLGNTGELFF
CDR3nt: TGTGCCAGCAGCCCCCACCCGACTAGCGGGGGGTTAGGGAACACCGGGGAGCTGTTTTTT
v_gene: TRBV4-2
abundance: -
j_gene: TRBJ2-2
d_gene: TRBD2

CDR3aa: CASSSSGGARTADTQYF
CDR3nt: TGTGCCAGCAGCTCTAGCGGGGGGGCACGGACCGCAGATACGCAGTATTTT
v_gene: TRBV5-5
abundance: -
j_gene: TRBJ2-3
d_gene: TRBD2

CDR3aa: CASSPTDQPQHF
CDR3nt: TGTGCCAGCAGTCCGACAGATCAGCCCCAGCATTTT
v_gene: TRBV28
abundance: few
j_gene: TRBJ1-5
d_gene: -

CDR3aa: CASGSGGSGQPQHF
CDR3nt: TGTGCTAGTGGTTCAGGGGGTTCGGGTCAGCCCCAGCATTTT
v_gene: TRBV12-5
abundance: -
j_gene: TRBJ1-5
d_gene: TRBD1

CDR3aa: CATASGRADTQYF
CDR3nt: TGTGCCACCGCTAGCGGACGGGCAGATACGCAGTATTTT
v_gene: TRBV21-1
abundance: -
j_gene: TRBJ2-3
d_gene: -

CDR3aa: CASSQRGDEKLFF
CDR3nt: TGTGCCAGCAGTCAGCGGGGGGACGAAAAACTGTTTTTT
v_gene: TRBV12-3/TRBV12-4
abundance: -
j_gene: TRBJ1-4
d_gene: -

CDR3aa: CASSQGFYNSPLHF
CDR3nt: TGTGCCAGCAGCCAGGGATTCTATAATTCACCCCTCCACTTT
v_gene: TRBV6-5
abundance: -
j_gene: TRBJ1-6
d_gene: -

CDR3aa: CASNSQGVNTEAFF
CDR3nt: TGTGCCAGCAACTCACAGGGGGTGAACACTGAAGCTTTCTTT
v_gene: TRBV9
abundance: -
j_gene: TRBJ1-1
d_gene: TRBD1

CDR3aa: CASSASNQETQYF
CDR3nt: TGTGCCAGCAGCGCTAGTAACCAAGAGACCCAGTACTTC
v_gene: TRBV9
abundance: once
j_gene: TRBJ2-5
d_gene: -

CDR3aa: CASSPPSSGLNTEAFF
CDR3nt: TGTGCCAGCTCACCACCGTCTTCAGGGCTAAACACTGAAGCTTTCTTT
v_gene: TRBV18
abundance: -
j_gene: TRBJ1-1
d_gene: -

CDR3aa: CASSPRGGLGNTEAFF
CDR3nt: TGTGCCAGCAGCCCCAGGGGCGGCCTAGGGAACACTGAAGCTTTCTTT
v_gene: TRBV7-3
abundance: once
j_gene: TRBJ1-1
d_gene: -

CDR3aa: CASSPPTATNEKLFF
CDR3nt: TGTGCCAGCAGCCCACCAACTGCAACTAATGAAAAACTGTTTTTT
v_gene: TRBV3-1/TRBV3-2
abundance: once
j_gene: TRBJ1-4
d_gene: -

CDR3aa: CASSLLAGGGNEQFF
CDR3nt: TGTGCCAGTAGTCTACTAGCGGGGGGAGGTAATGAGCAGTTCTTC
v_gene: TRBV19
abundance: -
j_gene: TRBJ2-1
d_gene: TRBD2

CDR3aa: CSVRVRSSQFF
CDR3nt: TGCAGTGTACGGGTAAGGAGTTCGCAGTTCTTC
v_gene: TRBV20-1
abundance: -
j_gene: TRBJ2-1
d_gene: -

CDR3aa: CASSPQWLDEQYF
CDR3nt: TGTGCCAGCTCCCCACAATGGCTCGACGAGCAGTACTTC
v_gene: TRBV27
abundance: once
j_gene: TRBJ2-7
d_gene: -

CDR3aa: CASSPGTAILLEKLFF
CDR3nt: TGTGCCAGCAGCCCGGGGACAGCGATTCTTCTTGAAAAACTGTTTTTT
v_gene: TRBV28
abundance: -
j_gene: TRBJ1-4
d_gene: TRBD1

CDR3aa: CASSFQTVMNTEAFF
CDR3nt: TGTGCCAGCAGCTTCCAGACAGTGATGAACACTGAAGCTTTCTTT
v_gene: TRBV7-2
abundance: -
j_gene: TRBJ1-1
d_gene: -

CDR3aa: CASRLAGGTDTQYF
CDR3nt: TGTGCCAGCAGACTAGCGGGGGGCACAGATACGCAGTATTTT
v_gene: TRBV28
abundance: -
j_gene: TRBJ2-3
d_gene: TRBD2

CDR3aa: CASSPGTVENEKLFF
CDR3nt: TGTGCCAGCAGCCCCGGGACTGTGGAAAATGAAAAACTGTTTTTT
v_gene: TRBV7-9
abundance: -
j_gene: TRBJ1-4
d_gene: -

CDR3aa: CASSDRDSTYNEQFF
CDR3nt: TGTGCCAGCAGCGATCGGGACTCCACCTACAATGAGCAGTTCTTC
v_gene: TRBV21-1
abundance: -
j_gene: TRBJ2-1
d_gene: -

CDR3aa: CASSEQGLNTGELFF
CDR3nt: TGTGCCAGCAGTGAACAGGGGTTGAACACCGGGGAGCTGTTTTTT
v_gene: TRBV2
abundance: -
j_gene: TRBJ2-2
d_gene: -

CDR3aa: CASTRYPSANYGYTF
CDR3nt: TGTGCCAGCACCAGATACCCGTCAGCTAACTATGGCTACACCTTC
v_gene: TRBV27
abundance: -
j_gene: TRBJ1-2
d_gene: -

CDR3aa: CASNPGTGTPSPLHF
CDR3nt: TGTGCCAGTAACCCCGGGACAGGGACCCCCTCACCCCTCCACTTT
v_gene: TRBV19
abundance: -
j_gene: TRBJ1-6
d_gene: TRBD1

CDR3aa: CASQISGKQETQYF
CDR3nt: TGCGCCAGCCAGATTTCCGGGAAGCAAGAGACCCAGTACTTC
v_gene: TRBV5-1
abundance: once
j_gene: TRBJ2-5
d_gene: -

CDR3aa: CASSQEGWVGGIYGYTF
CDR3nt: TGCGCCAGCAGCCAAGAAGGCTGGGTAGGGGGCATCTATGGCTACACCTTC
v_gene: TRBV4-3
abundance: -
j_gene: TRBJ1-2
d_gene: TRBD1

CDR3aa: CASSPDSVYYGYTF
CDR3nt: TGTGCCAGCTCACCTGACAGCGTTTACTATGGCTACACCTTC
v_gene: TRBV18
abundance: -
j_gene: TRBJ1-2
d_gene: -

CDR3aa: CGSSGGGLYEQFF
CDR3nt: TGTGGCAGTTCCGGGGGGGGGCTCTATGAGCAGTTCTTC
v_gene: TRBV28
abundance: -
j_gene: TRBJ2-1
d_gene: TRBD2

CDR3aa: CASSQVAPLWNYGYTF
CDR3nt: TGCGCCAGCAGCCAAGTAGCCCCCCTTTGGAACTATGGCTACACCTTC
v_gene: TRBV4-3
abundance: -
j_gene: TRBJ1-2
d_gene: -

CDR3aa: CASSLTDIWEQYF
CDR3nt: TGTGCCAGCAGTTTGACAGACATTTGGGAGCAGTACTTC
v_gene: TRBV28
abundance: -
j_gene: TRBJ2-7
d_gene: -

CDR3aa: CASRGEAGNTIYF
CDR3nt: TGTGCCAGCAGGGGAGAAGCTGGAAACACCATATATTTT
v_gene: TRBV2
abundance: -
j_gene: TRBJ1-3
d_gene: -

CDR3aa: CASSLGTGEFYEQYF
CDR3nt: TGTGCCAGCTCACTGGGGACAGGTGAATTCTACGAGCAGTACTTC
v_gene: TRBV18
abundance: few
j_gene: TRBJ2-7
d_gene: TRBD1

CDR3aa: CSVGDEKLFF
CDR3nt: TGCAGCGTCGGGGATGAAAAACTGTTTTTT
v_gene: TRBV29-1
abundance: -
j_gene: TRBJ1-4
d_gene: -

CDR3aa: CASSQGTDSYGYTF
CDR3nt: TGCGCCAGCAGCCAAGGGACGGACAGTTATGGCTACACCTTC
v_gene: TRBV4-3
abundance: -
j_gene: TRBJ1-2
d_gene: -

CDR3aa: CASSDRTGVEKLFF
CDR3nt: TGTGCCAGCAGTGATAGGACAGGGGTTGAAAAACTGTTTTTT
v_gene: TRBV6-1
abundance: -
j_gene: TRBJ1-4
d_gene: TRBD1

CDR3aa: CASSGLRESGYTF
CDR3nt: TGTGCCAGCAGCGGCCTCAGGGAAAGTGGCTACACCTTC
v_gene: TRBV9
abundance: -
j_gene: TRBJ1-2
d_gene: -

CDR3aa: CASSPRTGGISGNTIYF
CDR3nt: TGTGCCAGCTCACCACGTACAGGGGGCATTTCTGGAAACACCATATATTTT
v_gene: TRBV18
abundance: -
j_gene: TRBJ1-3
d_gene: TRBD1

CDR3aa: CSASRGLYGGNTIYF
CDR3nt: TGCAGTGCTAGTCGGGGGTTATATGGTGGAAACACCATATATTTT
v_gene: TRBV20-1
abundance: -
j_gene: TRBJ1-3
d_gene: -

CDR3aa: CASSRDGSSYNEQFF
CDR3nt: TGCGCCAGCAGCCGGGATGGGAGCTCCTACAATGAGCAGTTCTTC
v_gene: TRBV5-1
abundance: -
j_gene: TRBJ2-1
d_gene: -

CDR3aa: CASSLDSPNEKLFF
CDR3nt: TGTGCCAGCAGCTTGGACAGCCCGAATGAAAAACTGTTTTTT
v_gene: TRBV5-4
abundance: -
j_gene: TRBJ1-4
d_gene: -

CDR3aa: CASNREELGNSPLHF
CDR3nt: TGTGCCAGCAACCGGGAGGAGTTAGGGAATTCACCCCTCCACTTT
v_gene: TRBV6-5
abundance: -
j_gene: TRBJ1-6
d_gene: -

CDR3aa: CASSYSIMTVGGLFF
CDR3nt: TGTGCCAGCAGTTACTCGATTATGACAGTCGGCGGACTGTTTTTT
v_gene: TRBV6-2/TRBV6-3
abundance: -
j_gene: TRBJ1-4
d_gene: -

CDR3aa: CASSQTLAGGTDTQYF
CDR3nt: TGCGCCAGCAGCCAAACCCTAGCGGGGGGGACAGATACGCAGTATTTT
v_gene: TRBV4-3
abundance: -
j_gene: TRBJ2-3
d_gene: TRBD2

CDR3aa: CASSPWEGDNQPQHF
CDR3nt: TGTGCCAGCAGTCCTTGGGAAGGGGACAATCAGCCCCAGCATTTT
v_gene: TRBV28
abundance: -
j_gene: TRBJ1-5
d_gene: -

CDR3aa: CASSPPEAEQYF
CDR3nt: TGTGCCAGCTCACCACCAGAGGCCGAGCAGTACTTC
v_gene: TRBV18
abundance: -
j_gene: TRBJ2-7
d_gene: -

CDR3aa: CASSSEERDTQYF
CDR3nt: TGTGCCAGCAGTTCTGAGGAGCGAGATACGCAGTATTTT
v_gene: TRBV11-3
abundance: -
j_gene: TRBJ2-3
d_gene: -

CDR3aa: CASSPGAGVPEAFF
CDR3nt: TGTGCCAGCAGCCCAGGTGCGGGGGTTCCTGAAGCTTTCTTT
v_gene: TRBV14
abundance: -
j_gene: TRBJ1-1
d_gene: -

CDR3aa: CASSLAAGMGPQHF
CDR3nt: TGTGCCAGCAGCTTAGCCGCAGGGATGGGGCCCCAGCATTTT
v_gene: TRBV7-2
abundance: -
j_gene: TRBJ1-5
d_gene: -

CDR3aa: CASNPSGGEAWNEQFF
CDR3nt: TGTGCCAGCAATCCTAGCGGGGGCGAGGCGTGGAATGAGCAGTTCTTC
v_gene: TRBV27
abundance: -
j_gene: TRBJ2-1
d_gene: TRBD2

CDR3aa: CASSLNSAGELFF
CDR3nt: TGTGCCAGCAGCTTAAATTCGGCCGGGGAGCTGTTTTTT
v_gene: TRBV7-2
abundance: -
j_gene: TRBJ2-2
d_gene: -